Presented here are 19 T cell receptor beta chains from one specimen sequenced in a study of T cell responses to AZD1222 COVID-19 vaccine (dated by TCRdb to about 2021). The intended sense of this specimen's time point label: about 28 days (+/-7) after the second vaccine dose. Libraries were made using the immunoSEQ multiplex PCR assay. The immuneACCESS repertoire file appears here via TCRdb, limited to in-frame rearrangements. These files lack a portion of the clones; in checked studies, under half of the deficit traces to unresolved V genes, and the cause of the others is not known. This sample holds roughly 110,000 clones; 90% were observed only once. Around 8% of the sample is held by the ten biggest clonotypes. The sequencing here drew on peripheral blood, taken 28 days after the second AZD1222 dose. All receptors derive from an adult who received the AZD1222 COVID-19 vaccine.

V and J are TRBV5-4 and TRBJ1-2; D not resolved. V was trimmed by 0 bases and J by 7 bases, leaving 16 bases between them. Germline V gene sequence: CDR1 SGHNT, CDR2 YYREEE (reference sequence). The CDR3 has 15 amino acids. The CDR3 sequence is CASSLESAARGGYTF. CDR3 bases: TGTGCCAGCAGCTTGGAGTCCGCCGCCAGAGGTGGCTACACCTTC.

The chain has TRBV27 and TRBJ1-1; D not resolved. Germline-derived CDR1 and CDR2 are MNHEY and SMNVEV (reference sequence). The CDR3 consists of 14 residues. V was pared by 0 bases and J by 2 bases, with 7 bases between. The CDR3 DNA sequence: TGTGCCAGCAGTTTATCGAGGGTAAACACTGAAGCTTTCTTT. Translation: CASSLSRVNTEAFF.

The genes are TRBV4-3 and TRBJ1-1; no definite D call. This CDR3 spans 11 amino acids. Germline loops: CDR1 LGHNA, CDR2 YSLEER. V was cut by 3 bases and J by 11 bases, with 10 bases left in between. The CDR3 loop reads CASSQGLEAFF. CDR3 DNA: TGCGCCAGCAGCCAGGGCCTTGAGGCTTTCTTT.

This chain connects TRBV6-4 to TRBJ2-1; 10 nucleotides match TRBD2. Germline lookup yields CDR1 MRHNA and CDR2 SNTAGT. The CDR3 loop spans 15 amino acids. V was clipped by 2 bases and J by 8 bases; unmatched bases: 6. As DNA, the CDR3 is TGTGCCAGCAGTGACCGAGCGGGGGGGCGCGATGAGCAGTTCTTC. Residues: CASSDRAGGRDEQFF.

This clone is labeled medium-sized. The rearrangement joins TRBV6-5 to TRBJ1-1, with D tentatively TRBD1 (6 bases). The germline V and J ends were trimmed by 0 bases and 8 bases, with 13 bases remaining between them. Germline assignment: CDR1 MNHEY and CDR2 SVGAGI. The CDR3 contains 14 residues. The DNA of the CDR3 is TGTGCCAGCAGTTACTCTGCCACAGGGAACGAAGCTTTCTTT. This encodes CASSYSATGNEAFF.

The CDR3 DNA is TGTGCCAGCAGCCAAGCTTCGGTCAGGGGGCTCGGGGCCAACGTCCTGACTTTC. Amino acids: CASSQASVRGLGANVLTF. The chain has TRBV4-2 and TRBJ2-6, with 8 bases fitting TRBD1. CDR1 and CDR2 (germline): LGHNA, YNFKEQ. The CDR3 contains 18 residues. Losses at the gene ends were 1 base for V and 4 bases for J; bases not matched to a gene: 9.

The chain couples TRBV29-1 to TRBJ2-2, with D maybe TRBD2 (6 bases). Per germline, CDR1 SQVTM and CDR2 ANQGSEA. The CDR3 has 14 amino acids. V dropped 5 bases and J dropped 3 bases, with 13 bases sitting between them. The CDR3, as DNA: TGCAGCGTTCGCGCGGGGTTTGACACCGGGGAGCTGTTTTTT. Its protein is CSVRAGFDTGELFF.

CDR3 DNA: TGTGCCAGTAGTATTGAGAGAACCAGCAATCAGCCCCAGCATTTT. Translated, it gives CASSIERTSNQPQHF. V usage is TRBV19 and J usage is TRBJ1-5; D remains ambiguous. CDR3 length: 15 amino acids. CDR1 is LNHDA and CDR2 is SQIVND in the germline V gene (reference sequence). Trimming pared 3 bases from V and 1 base from J, leaving 10 bases between.

The chain combines TRBV5-1 with TRBJ1-6; D possibly corresponds to TRBD1 (6 bases). The CDR3 runs to 15 residues. The V end was cut by 4 bases, the J end by 7 bases, with 15 bases between. CDR1 is SGHRS and CDR2 is YFSETQ in the germline V gene. The CDR3 bases are TGCGCCAGCAGCCCCATACCGGACAGCAATTCACCCCTCCACTTT. It yields the protein CASSPIPDSNSPLHF.

The chain recombines TRBV7-2 with TRBJ1-2, with D perhaps TRBD1 (5 bases). V was trimmed by 2 bases and J by 2 bases, leaving 15 bases between them. CDR1 is SGHTA and CDR2 is FQGNSA in the germline V gene. This CDR3 comprises 16 residues. CDR3 DNA sequence: TGTGCCAGCAGCTTAAGGGGTAAAGCCCCCAACTATGGCTACACCTTC. The encoded protein is CASSLRGKAPNYGYTF.

The rearrangement links TRBV4-2 to TRBJ2-3; D is ambiguous. CDR3 length: 13 residues. V was trimmed by 0 bases and J by 13 bases, leaving 14 bases between them. The germline V gene has CDR1 LGHNA and CDR2 YNFKEQ. The CDR3 loop reads CASSQDRPTAEYF. CDR3 coding DNA: TGTGCCAGCAGCCAAGATCGGCCCACCGCCGAGTATTTT.

The chain joins TRBV27 to TRBJ2-7; the D gene is possibly TRBD2 (7 bases). CDR3 length equals 14 residues. From germline, CDR1 is MNHEY and CDR2 SMNVEV (reference sequence). The germline V and J ends were trimmed by 2 bases and 2 bases, with 10 bases remaining between them. Here the CDR3 DNA reads TGTGCCAGCAGTTTAGGGGGGGCCACCTACGAGCAGTACTTC. This encodes CASSLGGATYEQYF.

The genes are TRBV6-5 and TRBJ2-1; TRBD2 aligns across 7 bases. This CDR3 is built from 15 residues. V trimming: 8 bases; J trimming: 9 bases; junction bases outside the gene matches: 16. Germline lookup yields CDR1 MNHEY and CDR2 SVGAGI. The CDR3 region has the DNA TGTGCCAGCGCCCTTTGGGGCGGGGGTGTCCCTGAGCAGTTCTTC. Translated, it gives CASALWGGGVPEQFF.

This chain uses TRBV7-3 with TRBJ2-2; 7 bases agree with TRBD1. Trimming took 2 bases from V and 0 from J; bases not matched to a gene: 3. CDR3 length: 16 residues. From germline, CDR1 is SGHTA and CDR2 FQGTGA. CDR3 DNA: TGTGCCAGCAGCTTAGTAGGGGGCCCGAACACCGGGGAGCTGTTTTTT. The encoded protein is CASSLVGGPNTGELFF.

This CDR3 is CASSLARAGVEQYF. As DNA, the CDR3 is TGTGCCAGCAGCTTGGCCAGGGCAGGTGTCGAGCAGTACTTC. The chain joins TRBV5-4 to TRBJ2-7, with D perhaps matching TRBD1 (5 bases). The V end was cut by 0 bases, the J end by 6 bases, with 13 bases between. The CDR3 length is 14 residues. Germline CDR1 and CDR2: SGHNT and YYREEE (reference sequence). The full variable domain, completed using reference TRBV5-4 and TRBJ2-7, is ETGVTQSPTHLIKTRGQQVTLRCSSQSGHNTVSWYQQALGQGPQFIFQYYREEENGRGNFPPRFSGLQFPNYSSELNVNALELDDSALYLCASSLARAGVEQYFGPGTRLTVT.

The gene calls are TRBV4-2 and TRBJ2-5; TRBD1 is a possible D gene (6 bases). Germline loops: CDR1 LGHNA, CDR2 YNFKEQ. The CDR3 extends over 17 amino acids. Trimming stripped 4 bases from V and 5 bases from J, with 23 bases between. Here the CDR3 DNA reads TGTGCCAGCAGCCCGATTTCAGTGGGGGCCGTGGGGGAGACCCAGTACTTC. Its protein is CASSPISVGAVGETQYF.

The gene calls are TRBV5-1 and TRBJ1-1; D gene uncertain. Trimming shortened V by 0 bases and J by 6 bases, and 12 bases separated the two germline ends. Germline assignment: CDR1 SGHRS and CDR2 YFSETQ. This CDR3 region has 14 residues. In nucleotides, the CDR3 is TGCGCCAGCAGCTTGGTCCCAGGAGCTTCTGAAGCTTTCTTT. Protein sequence: CASSLVPGASEAFF.

The V and J genes are TRBV19 and TRBJ1-1; no definite D call. The germline gives CDR1 LNHDA, CDR2 SQIVND (reference sequence). The ends were cut back, 3 bases at V and 7 bases at J, with 6 bases in the middle. This CDR3 has 11 residues. As DNA, the CDR3 is TGTGCCAGTAGTATCGGGTTTGAAGCTTTCTTT. It encodes CASSIGFEAFF.

The J gene is TRBJ2-3, the V gene TRBV9; 9 bases are shared with TRBD2. The CDR3 consists of 15 residues. With V trimmed by 0 bases and J by 2 bases, 1 base remained unmatched. The germline V gene encodes CDR1 SGDLS and CDR2 YYNGEE. The chain's CDR3 is CASSVVAGATDTQYF. The DNA of the CDR3 is TGTGCCAGCAGCGTAGTAGCGGGGGCCACAGATACGCAGTATTTT.